This TCR beta chain was identified in a study of cytomegalovirus exposure and HLA in healthy donors (dated by TCRdb to 2017 to 2019). As for the study more broadly: According to an earlier analysis of several hundred of the donors, about 179 million T cells yielded over 100 million unique TCR beta sequences and approximately 300 Gb of sequence data. Roughly 300 gigabases of sequencing data and around 85 million unique TCR sequences made up an early release that covered approximately 650 HLA-typed donors. Among the approximately 400 genotyped donors, around 81% belonged to the genetic ancestry cluster associated with self-reported Caucasian donors. The study aimed to test whether cataloging public T cell receptors could reveal signatures of past pathogen exposure. The study used immunosequencing to profile the T cell repertoires of 600 to 850 subjects and linked those repertoires to cytomegalovirus serostatus. Along with the roughly 610-subject first cohort, a separate validation cohort of more than 90 different subjects was used. High-throughput TCR immunosequencing, statistical association of individual TCRs with disease status, and machine learning were combined to predict cytomegalovirus infection status. To study patterns of TCR occurrence, a later analysis re-analyzed previously published TCR beta repertoires from 500 to 850 donors and added high-resolution HLA genotyping. Rather than using new phenotypic data, the later analysis identified candidate immune exposures from TCR beta sequences and from how often those sequences occurred across donors. In an earlier analysis of roughly 580 of the donors, high-throughput TCR beta sequencing was used to judge whether each TCR beta V gene segment behaved as functional or pseudogenic. Donor age, sex, ethnicity and CMV serostatus were compiled alongside the repertoire data. Genome-wide SNP genotypes for about 60% of the roughly 700 donors were used in a later genetic analysis, which treated that subset as a discovery cohort. All discovery cohort repertoires had been generated on a single sequencing platform. Class I and class II HLA loci were covered by the typing at four-digit resolution. The number of donors typed differed by locus, with about 629-630 for A, B, C, DRB1 and DQB1, roughly 520 for DQA1, nearly 610 for DPA1, and roughly 450 for DPB1. Several DR-DQ haplotypes were handled as single units for association and clustering because linkage in the cohort was strong. Across 300 to 400 genotyped donors of the cohort, an average of about 220,000 unique TCR beta nucleotide sequences per donor were sequenced, and 15% to 20% of those sequences were non-productive. Broad study findings and their caveats: According to a later genetic analysis, donors in an Asian-associated ancestry cluster had fewer N-insertions in productive TCRs than the roughly 700-donor mean. In a later genetic analysis, a missense DCLRE1C variant was associated with V-gene and J-gene trimming of TCR beta chains, and the association was replicated in an independent cohort. Assigning TCR associations to individual alleles was difficult when HLA alleles, especially DR and DQ, strongly co-occurred. In a later analysis, HLA-associated TCR beta chains showed more clonal expansion and lower generation probabilities than non-associated chains that were equally common. This cohort had only TCR beta chains sequenced, and the lack of alpha or paired-chain data limited which features could be detected. Linkage disequilibrium might explain the correlated functional status among segregating V segments, but an unknown experimental factor could not be excluded. In a later analysis, over 15,000 TCR beta sequences were associated with specific HLA alleles at a false discovery rate of 0.05. Most TCR sequences were seen in very few donors, while some public TCRs were found in many individuals. Because HLA typing was missing for some donors at each locus, association tests included only the typed subset. A total of 150 to 200 TCR beta chains were listed by the study as associated with cytomegalovirus. In vitro tests confirmed that a few of the cytomegalovirus-associated TCR beta chains recognize cytomegalovirus antigens. In a later analysis, TCR association rates were found to vary across HLA loci, with the most associated TCRs seen for DRB1 alleles and the fewest for HLA-C alleles. The classifier was reported to diagnose cytomegalovirus status with high specificity and sensitivity in both the original and validation cohorts. CMV serostatus was the only immune exposure information available for the cohort. A further reported finding was that TCR beta sequences accurately predicted the HLA-A and HLA-B alleles for most subjects in the first cohort. The earlier analysis of fewer than 750 of the donors excluded roughly 16 rarely observed V segments, including chromosome 9 orphons, because counts were too low. An earlier analysis of approximately 590 of the donors showed that most TCR beta V segments appeared in productive rearrangements either about 87% or about 30% of the time, which broadly matched IMGT annotations. A later analysis found that most CMV-associated TCR beta chains appeared HLA-restricted, with HLA associations seemingly driven largely by CMV exposure. The sequencing pipeline was judged likely to have produced a cluster of highly shared sequence variants as a technical artifact. It was suggested by the authors that the approach could potentially be generalized to other disease states and immunological phenotypes. The presence/absence analyses assumed that sequencing depth was roughly uniform across donors, and that assumption may not be true. Several of the top co-occurrence clusters appeared to be linked to parvovirus B19, influenza, CMV and Epstein-Barr virus, according to a later analysis. Some IMGT-functional V segments, including TRBV6-2 and TRBV6-3, could not be told apart with the 87-base-pair reads, so those segments were excluded.

Notes on this clone: The antigen this receptor binds is unknown.

From the cysteine up to the phenylalanine, the CDR3 has a length of 13 residues. Only the CDR3 region is kept as DNA, spanning 39 bases read in frame from base 1. Trimming takes 5 bases from V and 3 bases from J, and the germline ends sit 8 bases apart. The germline V gene (reference sequence) yields SEHNR for CDR1 and FQNEAQ for CDR2. Library prep was done by the immunoSEQ multiplex PCR assay. A mixture of 60 forward primers for TCR Vbeta segments and 13 reverse primers for TCR Jbeta segments was used in the multiplex PCR. The CDR3 region of rearranged TCR beta genes was amplified from genomic DNA by a multiplex PCR assay. On the Illumina HiSeq System, the amplified TCR beta libraries were sequenced as 87-base-pair reads. Concerning the study's data processing: A later analysis counted tens of millions of unique TCR beta chains across the 700 or so repertoires, and about 10 million of these chains were shared by at least two donors. Raw reads were error-corrected and collapsed into unique sequences by a nearest-neighbor algorithm in which closely related sequences were merged to remove PCR and sequencing errors. V, D and J gene segments were assigned by aligning CDR3 sequences to IMGT reference sequences. For a sequence to be retained, a match of at least six nucleotides was required to both a V gene segment and a J gene segment. Rearrangements were called productive when the CDR3 lacked stop codons and stayed in frame with V and J; all others were non-productive. CDR3 was defined according to IMGT convention as the region running from the second conserved V-encoded cysteine to the conserved J-encoded phenylalanine. Sequences without an unambiguous match to a single V gene segment were excluded from the earlier analysis of about 630 of the donors. In an earlier analysis of almost 600 of the donors, a V segment was called functional when productive rearrangements were above 56.7%, and segregating when the standard deviation between donors exceeded 5%. To diagnose cytomegalovirus status from the catalog of TCR beta chain sequences, a statistical classification framework was built. In a later analysis, V and J genes were assigned by comparing TCR nucleotide sequences against IMGT/GENE-DB human TR gene sequences. A later analysis assigned CDR3 sequences and most-parsimonious VDJ recombination scenarios with the TCRdist pipeline. A later analysis defined each TCR beta chain by its CDR3 amino acid sequence plus V-gene family, and excluded reads lacking a unique V-gene family. As a way to deal with suspected cross-contamination and a sequencing artifact, a later analysis dropped 500 to 700 nucleotide sequences that were highly shared and had low generation probability. For each public chain, a later analysis derived a clonal expansion index from normalized ranks of inferred template counts within each repertoire. In a later analysis, generation probabilities were computed using a VDJ recombination model fitted to out-of-frame rearrangements, and the results were checked against IGoR. A later analysis scored TCR-TCR, TCR-HLA and TCR-CMV co-occurrence with hypergeometric tests, applying a repertoire-size bias correction to TCR pairs. In a later analysis, false discovery rates were estimated by permuting HLA or CMV assignments 20 times. A later analysis grouped co-occurring TCRs with DBSCAN, adding TCRdist sequence similarity when clustering within HLA-allele-positive subsets. For co-occurrence clustering, repertoires with fewer than 30,000 or more than 120,000 public chains were excluded, along with roughly five repertoires with anomalous nucleotide sharing. Entries here come from immuneACCESS through TCRdb and include only in-frame sequences with V and J called. Some clones fail to appear in such tables; in the studies checked, an unresolved V gene covers under half of the shortfall, and the cause of the remainder is unknown. That table gives V, J and clone size, and the DNA gave D and trimming. The sample table gives around 80,000 clones. The top ten clones comprise approximately 5.4% of the sample.

The cohort comprised some 730 healthy bone marrow donors. All cohort members were sampled while nominally healthy, although unrecorded immune exposures were likely present. The donor tested CMV seronegative and was one of the 352 seronegative cohort members. A peripheral blood sample was collected from each donor, and TCR beta sequencing was performed on peripheral blood mononuclear cells. Genomic DNA extraction from the blood cell samples was performed with the Qiagen DNeasy Blood Extraction Kit. This receptor was taken from a man aged 40-55 years in good health and CMV-seronegative. Recombination joined TRBV7-9 with TRBJ2-4; no D gene is confidently identified. What was sequenced was PBMCs. At the DNA level, the sequence is TGTGCCAGCAGCCCCGCAGGCAAAAACATTCAGTACTTC. The encoded protein is CASSPAGKNIQYF.